This TCR beta chain came from a study of T cell responses to AZD1222 COVID-19 vaccine. Study-wide findings and caveats: At baseline, seropositivity was found in only a handful of AZD1222 recipients. Close to half of all spike-specific TCRs reportedly target regions of the variants that are unmutated. The repertoires were collected only after the peak T cell response.

Note on this clone: The antigen is unknown.

This CDR3 region has 19 residues. Germline V gene lookup returns CDR1 KGHSH and CDR2 LQKENI. The J segment lost 0 bases and the V segment lost 0 bases, leaving 12 bases of the junction unmatched. Some clones are missing from TCRdb's copy, which holds only in-frame ones; the method was immunoSEQ multiplex PCR. The sample includes 100,000 to 150,000 clones, 85% to 90% seen only once; the top ten take roughly 4.1%. V and J are TRBV18 and TRBJ2-3; 7 nucleotides line up with TRBD2. This clonotype was obtained from an adult in good health. The source material was peripheral blood, sampled on day 0 of AZD1222 vaccination. CDR3 sequence: CASSPPRWGGVTSTDTQYF. In DNA form, the CDR3 reads TGTGCCAGCTCACCACCGAGATGGGGGGGAGTCACAAGCACAGATACGCAGTATTTT.